This T cell receptor beta chain stems from a study of T cell responses to AZD1222 COVID-19 vaccine. This clone is a singleton in its sample. Antigen unknown. Profiling relied on immunoSEQ multiplex PCR, and the TCRdb table lists in-frame clones only, not all of them. In the table there are tens of thousands of clones, under 90% of which are singletons. Germline values: CDR1 SNHLY, CDR2 FYNNEI. The CDR3 spans 13 residues. V lost 5 bases and J lost 10, with 14 bases in between. General study findings and limits: Per reports, nearly half of all spike-specific TCRs target regions that are unmutated in variants. Seropositive status at baseline applied to only a handful of AZD1222 recipients.

Sequencing used peripheral blood, obtained on day 0 of AZD1222 vaccination. The receptor comes from an adult in good health. This rearrangement joins TRBV2 to TRBJ1-4; D not resolved. The CDR3 DNA follows: TGTGCCAGCAGTCAGAGGGCAGAGGGAAAACTGTTTTTT. Translated, it gives CASSQRAEGKLFF.